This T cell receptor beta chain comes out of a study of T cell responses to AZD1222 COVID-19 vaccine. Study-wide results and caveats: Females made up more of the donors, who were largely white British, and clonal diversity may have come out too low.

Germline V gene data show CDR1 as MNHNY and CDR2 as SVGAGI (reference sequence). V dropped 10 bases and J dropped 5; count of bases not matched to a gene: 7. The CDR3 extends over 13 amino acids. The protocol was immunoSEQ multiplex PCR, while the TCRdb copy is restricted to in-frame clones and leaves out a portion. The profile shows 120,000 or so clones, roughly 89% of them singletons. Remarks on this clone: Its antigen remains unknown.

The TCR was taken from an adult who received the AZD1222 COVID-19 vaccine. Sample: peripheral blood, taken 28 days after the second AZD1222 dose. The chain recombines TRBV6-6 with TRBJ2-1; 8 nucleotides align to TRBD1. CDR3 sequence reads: CATSTGANNEQFF. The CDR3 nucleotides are TGTGCCACGTCGACAGGGGCCAACAATGAGCAGTTCTTC.